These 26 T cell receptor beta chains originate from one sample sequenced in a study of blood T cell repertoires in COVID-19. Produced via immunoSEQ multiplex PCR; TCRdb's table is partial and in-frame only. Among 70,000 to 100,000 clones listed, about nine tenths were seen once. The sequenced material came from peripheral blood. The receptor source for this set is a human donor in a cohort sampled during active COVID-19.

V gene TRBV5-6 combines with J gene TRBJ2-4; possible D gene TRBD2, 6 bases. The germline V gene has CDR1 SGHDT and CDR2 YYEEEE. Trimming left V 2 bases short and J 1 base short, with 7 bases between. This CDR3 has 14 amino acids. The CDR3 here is CASSLGRAKNIQYF. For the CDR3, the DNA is TGTGCCAGCAGCTTAGGGAGGGCCAAAAACATTCAGTACTTC.

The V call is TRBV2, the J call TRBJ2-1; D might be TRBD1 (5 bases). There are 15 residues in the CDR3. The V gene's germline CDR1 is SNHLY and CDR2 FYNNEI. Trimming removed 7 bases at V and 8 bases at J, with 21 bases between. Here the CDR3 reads CASNKNQGSFYEQFF. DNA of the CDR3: TGTGCCAGCAACAAGAACCAGGGCAGTTTTTATGAGCAGTTCTTC.

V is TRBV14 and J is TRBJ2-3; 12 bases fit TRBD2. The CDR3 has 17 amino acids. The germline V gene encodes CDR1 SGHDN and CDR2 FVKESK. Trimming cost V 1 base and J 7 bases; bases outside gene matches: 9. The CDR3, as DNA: TGTGCCAGCAGCCAAGCCCTGACTAGCGGGAGACGTAATACGCAGTATTTT. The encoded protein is CASSQALTSGRRNTQYF. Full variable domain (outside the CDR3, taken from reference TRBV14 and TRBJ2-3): EAGVTQFPSHSVIEKGQTVTLRCDPISGHDNLYWYRRVMGKEIKFLLHFVKESKQDESGMPNNRFLAERTGGTYSTLKVQPAELEDSGVYFCASSQALTSGRRNTQYFGPGTRLTVL.

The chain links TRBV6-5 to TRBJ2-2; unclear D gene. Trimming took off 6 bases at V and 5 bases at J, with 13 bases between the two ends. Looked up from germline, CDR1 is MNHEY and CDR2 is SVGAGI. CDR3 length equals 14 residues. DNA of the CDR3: TGTGCCAGCAGGCCACCCGTCGGTACCGGGGAGCTGTTTTTT. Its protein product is CASRPPVGTGELFF.

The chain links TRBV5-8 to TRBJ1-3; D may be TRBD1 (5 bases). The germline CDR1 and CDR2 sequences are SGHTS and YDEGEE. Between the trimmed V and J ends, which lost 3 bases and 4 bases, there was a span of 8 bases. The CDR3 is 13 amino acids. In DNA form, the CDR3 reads TGTGCCAGCAGCTCTTCAGGGGGAAACACCATATATTTT. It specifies CASSSSGGNTIYF.

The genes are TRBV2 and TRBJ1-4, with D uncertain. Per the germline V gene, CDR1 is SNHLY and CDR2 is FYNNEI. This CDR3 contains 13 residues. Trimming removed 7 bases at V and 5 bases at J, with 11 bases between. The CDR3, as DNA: TGTGCCAGCACGGGTTTACGGAATGAAAAACTGTTTTTT. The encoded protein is CASTGLRNEKLFF. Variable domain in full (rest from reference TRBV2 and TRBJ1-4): EPEVTQTPSHQVTQMGQEVILRCVPISNHLYFYWYRQILGQKVEFLVSFYNNEISEKSEIFDDQFSVERPDGSNFTLKIRSTKLEDSAMYFCASTGLRNEKLFFGSGTQLSVL.

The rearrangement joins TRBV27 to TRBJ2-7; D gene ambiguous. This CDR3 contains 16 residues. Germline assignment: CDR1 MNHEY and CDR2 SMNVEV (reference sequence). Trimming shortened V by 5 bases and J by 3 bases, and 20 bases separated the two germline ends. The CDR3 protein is CASSRTHSFVLYEQYF. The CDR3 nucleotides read TGTGCCAGCAGTCGAACTCACTCCTTCGTCCTCTACGAGCAGTACTTC.

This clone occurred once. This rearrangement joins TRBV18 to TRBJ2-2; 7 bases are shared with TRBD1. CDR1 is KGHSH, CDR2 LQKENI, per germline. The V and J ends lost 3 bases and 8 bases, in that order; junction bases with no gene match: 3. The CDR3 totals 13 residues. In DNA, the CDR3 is TGTGCCAGCTCACCTTGGGGACAGGGGGAGCTGTTTTTT. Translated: CASSPWGQGELFF.

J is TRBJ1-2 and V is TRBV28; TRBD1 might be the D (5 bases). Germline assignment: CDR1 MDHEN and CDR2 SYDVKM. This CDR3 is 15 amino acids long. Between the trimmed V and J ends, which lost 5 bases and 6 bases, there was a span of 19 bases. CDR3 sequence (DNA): TGTGCCAGCAGTGATTGGCAGGGCAGGGAGGATGGCTACACCTTC. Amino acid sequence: CASSDWQGREDGYTF.

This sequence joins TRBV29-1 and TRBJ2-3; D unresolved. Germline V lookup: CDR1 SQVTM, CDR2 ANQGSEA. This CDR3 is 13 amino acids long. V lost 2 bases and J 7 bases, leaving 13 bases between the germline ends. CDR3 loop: CSVESVERYTQYF. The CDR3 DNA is TGCAGCGTTGAATCGGTAGAACGGTATACGCAGTATTTT.

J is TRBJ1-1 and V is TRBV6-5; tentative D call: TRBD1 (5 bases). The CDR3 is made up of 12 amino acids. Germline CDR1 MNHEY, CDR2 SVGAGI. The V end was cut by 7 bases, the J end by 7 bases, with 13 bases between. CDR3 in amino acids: CASMRGGDEAFF. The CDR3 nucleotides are TGTGCCAGCATGAGGGGCGGGGATGAAGCTTTCTTT.

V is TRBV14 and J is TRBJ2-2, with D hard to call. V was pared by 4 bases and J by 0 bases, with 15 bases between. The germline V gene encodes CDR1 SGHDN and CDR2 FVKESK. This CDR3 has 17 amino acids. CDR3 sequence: CASSPRLGQTNTGELFF. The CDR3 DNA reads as TGTGCCAGCAGCCCCCGGCTAGGCCAGACGAACACCGGGGAGCTGTTTTTT. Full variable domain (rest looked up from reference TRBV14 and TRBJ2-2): EAGVTQFPSHSVIEKGQTVTLRCDPISGHDNLYWYRRVMGKEIKFLLHFVKESKQDESGMPNNRFLAERTGGTYSTLKVQPAELEDSGVYFCASSPRLGQTNTGELFFGEGSRLTVL.

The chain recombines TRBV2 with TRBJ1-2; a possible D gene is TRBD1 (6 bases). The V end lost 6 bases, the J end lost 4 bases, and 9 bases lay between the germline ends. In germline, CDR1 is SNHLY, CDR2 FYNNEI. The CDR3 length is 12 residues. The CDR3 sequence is CASSTGTYGYTF. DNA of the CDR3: TGTGCCAGCAGCACAGGGACCTATGGCTACACCTTC.

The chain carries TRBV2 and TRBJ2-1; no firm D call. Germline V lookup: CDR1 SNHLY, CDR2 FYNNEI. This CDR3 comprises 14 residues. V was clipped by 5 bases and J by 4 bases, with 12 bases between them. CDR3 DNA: TGTGCCAGCAGTCCCCTACCCCTTTACAATGAGCAGTTCTTC. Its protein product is CASSPLPLYNEQFF.

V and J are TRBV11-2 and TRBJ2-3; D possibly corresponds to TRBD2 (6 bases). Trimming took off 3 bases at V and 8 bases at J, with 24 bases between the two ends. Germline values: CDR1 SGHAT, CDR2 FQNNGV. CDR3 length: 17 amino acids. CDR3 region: CASSFPSGRGASITQYF. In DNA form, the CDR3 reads TGTGCCAGCAGCTTTCCCTCGGGGCGGGGCGCTTCGATTACGCAGTATTTT.

DNA for the CDR3: TGTGCCAGCTCACCGGGACAGCCCTCTGGGGCCAACGTCCTGACTTTC. This sequence encodes CASSPGQPSGANVLTF. This chain connects TRBV18 to TRBJ2-6, with 7 bases lining up with TRBD1. Germline CDR1 KGHSH, CDR2 LQKENI. This CDR3 is 16 amino acids long. Trimming removed 3 bases from V and 0 bases from J; junction bases left unmatched: 2.

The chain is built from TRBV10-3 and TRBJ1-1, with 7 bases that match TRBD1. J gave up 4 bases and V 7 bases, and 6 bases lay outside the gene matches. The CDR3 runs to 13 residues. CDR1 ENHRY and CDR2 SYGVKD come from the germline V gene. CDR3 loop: CAINRQGGTEAFF. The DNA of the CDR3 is TGTGCCATCAACAGACAGGGTGGCACTGAAGCTTTCTTT.

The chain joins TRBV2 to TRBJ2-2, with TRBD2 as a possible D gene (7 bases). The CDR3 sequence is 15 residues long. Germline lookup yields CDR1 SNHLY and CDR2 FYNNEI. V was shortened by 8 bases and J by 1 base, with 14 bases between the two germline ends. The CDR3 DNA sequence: TGTGCCAGCGAGGGGGGGTTTTGGAACACCGGGGAGCTGTTTTTT. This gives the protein CASEGGFWNTGELFF.

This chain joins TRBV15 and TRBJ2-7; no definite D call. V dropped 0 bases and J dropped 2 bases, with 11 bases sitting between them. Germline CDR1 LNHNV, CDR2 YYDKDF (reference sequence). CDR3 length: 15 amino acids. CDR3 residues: CATSRDRTSTYEQYF. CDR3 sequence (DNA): TGTGCCACCAGCAGAGATCGAACTTCTACCTACGAGCAGTACTTC.

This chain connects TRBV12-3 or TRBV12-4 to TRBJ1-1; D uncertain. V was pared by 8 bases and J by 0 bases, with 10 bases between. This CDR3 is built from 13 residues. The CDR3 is CASETNLNTEAFF. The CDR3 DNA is TGTGCCAGCGAAACTAATCTGAACACTGAAGCTTTCTTT.

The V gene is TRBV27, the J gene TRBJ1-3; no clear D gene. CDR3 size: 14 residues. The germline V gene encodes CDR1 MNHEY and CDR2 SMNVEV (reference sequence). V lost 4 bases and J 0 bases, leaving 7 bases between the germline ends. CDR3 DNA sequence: TGTGCCAGCAGTTATAGCGGCTCTGGAAACACCATATATTTT. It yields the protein CASSYSGSGNTIYF.

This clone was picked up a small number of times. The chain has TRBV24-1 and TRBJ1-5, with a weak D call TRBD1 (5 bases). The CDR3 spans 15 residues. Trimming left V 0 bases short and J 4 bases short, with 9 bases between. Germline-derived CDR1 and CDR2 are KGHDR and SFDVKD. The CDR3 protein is CATSDLQGGNQPQHF. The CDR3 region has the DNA TGTGCCACCAGTGATTTGCAGGGCGGAAATCAGCCCCAGCATTTT.

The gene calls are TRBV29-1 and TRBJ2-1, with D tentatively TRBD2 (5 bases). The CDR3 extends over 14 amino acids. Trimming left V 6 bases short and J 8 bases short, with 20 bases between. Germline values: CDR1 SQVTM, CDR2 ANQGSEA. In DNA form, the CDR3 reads TGCAGCGTGCAACGGGGTGGACGACGGGATGAGCAGTTCTTC. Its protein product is CSVQRGGRRDEQFF.

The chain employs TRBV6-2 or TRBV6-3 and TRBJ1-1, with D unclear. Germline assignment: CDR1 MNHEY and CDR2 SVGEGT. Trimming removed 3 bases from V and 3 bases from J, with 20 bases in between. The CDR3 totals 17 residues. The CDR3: CASSYNTASRGDTEAFF. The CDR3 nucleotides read TGTGCCAGCAGTTATAATACAGCTTCACGGGGAGACACTGAAGCTTTCTTT.

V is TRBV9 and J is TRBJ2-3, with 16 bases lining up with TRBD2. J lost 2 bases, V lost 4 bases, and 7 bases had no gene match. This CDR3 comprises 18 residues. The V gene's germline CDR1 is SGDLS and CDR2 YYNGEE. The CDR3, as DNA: TGTGCCAGCAGCCCCAGGGGACTAGCGGGGGGGTTCACAGATACGCAGTATTTT. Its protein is CASSPRGLAGGFTDTQYF. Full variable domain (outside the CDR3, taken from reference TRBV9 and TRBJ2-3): DSGVTQTPKHLITATGQRVTLRCSPRSGDLSVYWYQQSLDQGLQFLIQYYNGEERAKGNILERFSAQQFPDLHSELNLSSLELGDSALYFCASSPRGLAGGFTDTQYFGPGTRLTVL.

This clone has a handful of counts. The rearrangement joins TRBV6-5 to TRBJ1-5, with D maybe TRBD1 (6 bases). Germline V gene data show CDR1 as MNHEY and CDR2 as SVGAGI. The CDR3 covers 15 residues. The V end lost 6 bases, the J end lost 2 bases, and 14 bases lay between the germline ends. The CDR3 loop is CASSRTGLGNQPQHF. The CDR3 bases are TGTGCCAGCAGCCGAACAGGGTTGGGCAATCAGCCCCAGCATTTT.